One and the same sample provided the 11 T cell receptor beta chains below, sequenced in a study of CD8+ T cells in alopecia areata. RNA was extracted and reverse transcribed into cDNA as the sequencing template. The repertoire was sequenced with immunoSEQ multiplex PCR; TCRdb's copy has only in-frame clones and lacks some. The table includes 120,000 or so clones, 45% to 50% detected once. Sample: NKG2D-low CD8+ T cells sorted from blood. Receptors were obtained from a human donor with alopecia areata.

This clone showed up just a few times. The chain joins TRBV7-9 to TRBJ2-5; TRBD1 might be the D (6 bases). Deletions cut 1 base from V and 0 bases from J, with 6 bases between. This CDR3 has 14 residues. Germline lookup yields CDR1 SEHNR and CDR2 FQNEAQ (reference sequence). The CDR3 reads CASSLDRDQETQYF. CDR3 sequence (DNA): TGTGCCAGCAGCTTAGACAGGGACCAAGAGACCCAGTACTTC.

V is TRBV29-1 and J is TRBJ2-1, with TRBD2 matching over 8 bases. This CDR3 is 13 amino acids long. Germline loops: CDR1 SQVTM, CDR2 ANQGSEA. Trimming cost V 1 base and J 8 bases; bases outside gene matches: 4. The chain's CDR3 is CSVEAGGPDEQFF. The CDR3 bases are TGCAGCGTTGAAGCGGGGGGGCCCGATGAGCAGTTCTTC.

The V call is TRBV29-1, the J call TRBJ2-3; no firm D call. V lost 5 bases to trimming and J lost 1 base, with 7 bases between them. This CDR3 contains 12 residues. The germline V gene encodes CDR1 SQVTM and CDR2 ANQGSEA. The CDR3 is CSVPEGTDTQYF. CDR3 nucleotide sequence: TGCAGCGTTCCCGAAGGCACAGATACGCAGTATTTT.

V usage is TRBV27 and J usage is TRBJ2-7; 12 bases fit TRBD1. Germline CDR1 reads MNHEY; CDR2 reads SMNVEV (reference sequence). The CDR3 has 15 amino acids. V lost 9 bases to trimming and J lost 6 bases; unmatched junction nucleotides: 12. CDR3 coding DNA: TGTGCCAGTTGTTTGGGACAGGGGGCTTGGTGCGAGCAGTACTTC. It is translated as CASCLGQGAWCEQYF.

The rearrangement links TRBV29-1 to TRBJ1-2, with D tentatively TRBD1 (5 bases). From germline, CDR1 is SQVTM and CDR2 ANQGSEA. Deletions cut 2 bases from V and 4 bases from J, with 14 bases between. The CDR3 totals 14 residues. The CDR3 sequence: CSVELETDFYGYTF. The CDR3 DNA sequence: TGCAGCGTTGAATTGGAGACAGACTTCTATGGCTACACCTTC. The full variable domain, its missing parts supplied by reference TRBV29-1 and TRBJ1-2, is SAVISQKPSRDICQRGTSLTIQCQVDSQVTMMFWYRQQPGQSLTLIATANQGSEATYESGFVIDKFPISRPNLTFSTLTVSNMSPEDSSIYLCSVELETDFYGYTFGSGTRLTVV.

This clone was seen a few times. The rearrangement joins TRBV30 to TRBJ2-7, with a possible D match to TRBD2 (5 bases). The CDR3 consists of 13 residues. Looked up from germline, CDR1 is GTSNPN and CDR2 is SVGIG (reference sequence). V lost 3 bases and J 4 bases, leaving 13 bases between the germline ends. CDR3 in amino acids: CAWRPTNMYEQYF. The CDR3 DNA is TGTGCCTGGAGGCCGACTAACATGTACGAGCAGTACTTC. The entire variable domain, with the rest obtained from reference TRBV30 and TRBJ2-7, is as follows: SQTIHQWPATLVQPVGSPLSLECTVEGTSNPNLYWYRQAAGRGLQLLFYSVGIGQISSEVPQNLSASRPQDRQFILSSKKLLLSDSGFYLCAWRPTNMYEQYFGPGTRLTVT.

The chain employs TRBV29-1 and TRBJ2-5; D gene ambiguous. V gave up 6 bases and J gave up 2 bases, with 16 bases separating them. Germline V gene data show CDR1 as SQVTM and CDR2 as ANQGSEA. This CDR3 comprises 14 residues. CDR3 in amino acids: CSVQPRIDQETQYF. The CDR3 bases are TGCAGCGTACAGCCGAGAATTGATCAAGAGACCCAGTACTTC.

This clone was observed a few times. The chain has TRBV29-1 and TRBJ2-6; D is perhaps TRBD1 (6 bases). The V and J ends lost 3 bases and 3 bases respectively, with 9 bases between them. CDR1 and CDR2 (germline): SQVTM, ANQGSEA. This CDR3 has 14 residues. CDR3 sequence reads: CSVDQGSGANVLTF. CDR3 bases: TGCAGCGTTGATCAGGGGAGTGGGGCCAACGTCCTGACTTTC.

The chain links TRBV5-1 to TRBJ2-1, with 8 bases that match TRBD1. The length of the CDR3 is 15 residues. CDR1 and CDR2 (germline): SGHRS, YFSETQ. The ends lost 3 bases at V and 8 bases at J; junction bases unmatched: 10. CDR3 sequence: CASSSMGQEGDEQFF. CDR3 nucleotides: TGCGCCAGCAGCTCCATGGGACAGGAGGGGGATGAGCAGTTCTTC.

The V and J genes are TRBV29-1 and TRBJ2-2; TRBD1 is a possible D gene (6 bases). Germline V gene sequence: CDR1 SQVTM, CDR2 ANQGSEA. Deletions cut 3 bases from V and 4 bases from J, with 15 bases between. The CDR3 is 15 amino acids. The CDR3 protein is CSVDGTGSGTGELFF. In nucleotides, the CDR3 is TGCAGCGTTGATGGTACAGGGAGTGGCACCGGGGAGCTGTTTTTT.

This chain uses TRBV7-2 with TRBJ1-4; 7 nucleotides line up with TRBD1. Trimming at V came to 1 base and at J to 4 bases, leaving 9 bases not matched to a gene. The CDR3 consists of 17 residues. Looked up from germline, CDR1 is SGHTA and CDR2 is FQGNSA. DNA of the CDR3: TGTGCCAGCAGCTTAGAACTTACAGGGGCAGTTAATGAAAAACTGTTTTTT. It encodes CASSLELTGAVNEKLFF. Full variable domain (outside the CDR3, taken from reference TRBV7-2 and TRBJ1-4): GAGVSQSPSNKVTEKGKDVELRCDPISGHTALYWYRQSLGQGLEFLIYFQGNSAPDKSGLPSDRFSAERTGGSVSTLTIQRTQQEDSAVYLCASSLELTGAVNEKLFFGSGTQLSVL.